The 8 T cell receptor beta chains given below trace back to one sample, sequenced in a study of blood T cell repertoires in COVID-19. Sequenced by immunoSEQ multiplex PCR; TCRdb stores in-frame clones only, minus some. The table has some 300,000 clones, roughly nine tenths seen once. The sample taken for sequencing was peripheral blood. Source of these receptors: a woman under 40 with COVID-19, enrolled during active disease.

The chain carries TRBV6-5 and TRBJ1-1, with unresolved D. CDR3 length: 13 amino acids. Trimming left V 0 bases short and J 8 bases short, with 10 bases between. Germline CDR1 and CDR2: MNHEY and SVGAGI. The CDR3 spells CASSYSKVREAFF. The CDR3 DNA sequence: TGTGCCAGCAGTTACTCGAAGGTCAGGGAAGCTTTCTTT.

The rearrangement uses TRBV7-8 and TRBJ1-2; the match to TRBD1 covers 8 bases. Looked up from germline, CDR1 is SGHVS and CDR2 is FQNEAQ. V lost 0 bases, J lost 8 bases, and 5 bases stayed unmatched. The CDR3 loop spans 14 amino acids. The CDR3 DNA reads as TGTGCCAGCAGCTTAGCGGGGACAGGAGGAGGCTACACCTTC. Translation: CASSLAGTGGGYTF.

The CDR3 is CASSLWQGEPPLHF. CDR3 in DNA: TGTGCCAGCAGTTTATGGCAGGGTGAGCCACCCCTCCACTTT. V and J are TRBV27 and TRBJ1-6; possible D gene TRBD1, 5 bases. Germline V gene lookup returns CDR1 MNHEY and CDR2 SMNVEV (reference sequence). This CDR3 is 14 amino acids long. The V and J ends lost 1 base and 11 bases respectively, with 12 bases between them.

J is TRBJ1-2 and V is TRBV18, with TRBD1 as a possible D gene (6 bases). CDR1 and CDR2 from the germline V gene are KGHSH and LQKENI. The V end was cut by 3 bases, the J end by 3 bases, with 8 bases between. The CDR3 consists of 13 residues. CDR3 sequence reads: CASSPDRYYGYTF. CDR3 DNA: TGTGCCAGCTCACCGGACAGATACTATGGCTACACCTTC. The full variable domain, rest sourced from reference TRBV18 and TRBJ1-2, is NAGVMQNPRHLVRRRGQEARLRCSPMKGHSHVYWYRQLPEEGLKFMVYLQKENIIDESGMPKERFSAEFPKEGPSILRIQQVVRGDSAAYFCASSPDRYYGYTFGSGTRLTVV.

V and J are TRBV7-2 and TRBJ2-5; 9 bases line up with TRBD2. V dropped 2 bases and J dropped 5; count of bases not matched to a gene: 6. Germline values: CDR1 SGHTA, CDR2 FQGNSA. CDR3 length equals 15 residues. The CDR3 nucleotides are TGTGCCAGCAGCTTACAAGCGGGGGGACCCGAGACCCAGTACTTC. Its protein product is CASSLQAGGPETQYF.

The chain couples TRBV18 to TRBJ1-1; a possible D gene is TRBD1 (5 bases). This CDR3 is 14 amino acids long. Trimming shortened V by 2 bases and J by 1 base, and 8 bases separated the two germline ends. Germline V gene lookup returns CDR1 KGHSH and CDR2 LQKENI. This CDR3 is CASSPEDTNTEAFF. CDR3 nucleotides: TGTGCCAGCTCACCAGAGGACACGAACACTGAAGCTTTCTTT.

The CDR3 loop is CASSPERESATNEKLFF. As DNA, the CDR3 is TGTGCCAGCAGCCCAGAGAGGGAGTCTGCAACTAATGAAAAACTGTTTTTT. This sequence joins TRBV7-9 and TRBJ1-4; D not certain. The CDR3 sequence is 17 residues long. Germline CDR1 and CDR2: SEHNR and FQNEAQ (reference sequence). Trimming removed 5 bases from V and 0 bases from J, with 16 bases in between.

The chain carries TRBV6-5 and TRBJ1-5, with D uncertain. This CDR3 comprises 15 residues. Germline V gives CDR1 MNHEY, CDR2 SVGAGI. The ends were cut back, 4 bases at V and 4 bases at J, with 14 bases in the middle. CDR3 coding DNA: TGTGCCAGCAGTTCCGGGGTCGGGTCGAATCAGCCCCAGCATTTT. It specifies CASSSGVGSNQPQHF.